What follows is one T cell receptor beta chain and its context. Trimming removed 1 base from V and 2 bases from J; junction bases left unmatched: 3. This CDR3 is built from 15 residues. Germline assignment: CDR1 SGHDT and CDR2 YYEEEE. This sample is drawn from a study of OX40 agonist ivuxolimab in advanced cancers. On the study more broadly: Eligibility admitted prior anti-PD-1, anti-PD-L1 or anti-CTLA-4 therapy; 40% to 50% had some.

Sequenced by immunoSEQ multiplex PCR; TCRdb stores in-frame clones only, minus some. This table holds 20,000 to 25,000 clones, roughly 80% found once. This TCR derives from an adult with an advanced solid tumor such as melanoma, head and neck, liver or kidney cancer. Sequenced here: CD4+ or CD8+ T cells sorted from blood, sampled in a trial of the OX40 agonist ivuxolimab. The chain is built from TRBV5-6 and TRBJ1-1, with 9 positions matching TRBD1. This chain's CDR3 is CASSLLTGGNTEAFF. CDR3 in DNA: TGTGCCAGCAGCTTGCTGACAGGGGGAAACACTGAAGCTTTCTTT.